What follows describes a single T cell receptor beta chain. Many counts were recorded for this clonotype. It lacks a known antigen. There are no base qualities to consult, and no much larger clone falls within one base. This sample was included in a study of Graves' ophthalmopathy and Graves' hyperthyroidism (dated by TCRdb to the late 2010s). Looking at the study overall: Peripheral blood samples were taken at the time of initial diagnosis, before any treatment was given. A discovery set of 90 to 100 patients (around 45 ophthalmopathy, under 65 stable hyperthyroidism) was enrolled to explore V-J signatures distinguishing ophthalmopathy from hyperthyroidism. In total, some 130 blood samples were TCR-sequenced: around 42 ophthalmopathy, roughly 77 hyperthyroidism and 17 hyperthyroidism-to-ophthalmopathy patients. For training and testing, the 100 or so patients in the discovery cohort were randomly divided in a 7:3 ratio. The study used TCR beta repertoire signatures to distinguish Graves' ophthalmopathy from Graves' hyperthyroidism and to predict progression to ophthalmopathy. An independent validation cohort was composed of roughly 19 hyperthyroidism patients and around 15 patients who later progressed from hyperthyroidism to ophthalmopathy. Following sample collection, hyperthyroidism patients were given methimazole at a starting dose of 30 mg daily, and ophthalmopathy patients were given high-dose intravenous methylprednisolone. In a handful of hyperthyroidism patients, the T-cell repertoire of thyroid tissue was compared with the T-cell repertoire of blood. Overall study outcomes, separate from this receptor: Most expanded thyroid clonotypes with a frequency above 0.001 also appeared in blood, which suggests that blood repertoires may reflect the immune response in the thyroid. In validation, the model predicted ophthalmopathy progression with 55% to 71% sensitivity and less than 80% specificity; some 13 predicted patients were CT-confirmed with GO in a median of about 7.1 months. Ophthalmopathy was separated from stable hyperthyroidism by the 13-signature model with about 90% sensitivity and about 83% specificity in cross-validation and with 80%/75% in the test set. Sample size was not predetermined statistically, and investigators were not blinded to group allocation.

V is reduced by 3 bases and J by 0 bases, leaving a spacing of 12 bases between them. From its cysteine to its phenylalanine, the CDR3 spans 14 amino acids. The retained sequence is limited to the CDR3, 42 bases, with the frame set at the first base. The germline V gene (reference sequence) specifies DFQATT as CDR1 and SNEGSKA as CDR2. Stable hyperthyroidism was defined as no progression to ophthalmopathy within 18 months of follow-up. Patients with hyperthyroidism were aged 18 to 65 years, had been newly diagnosed, and had a disease duration of less than 2 months. Anyone with other autoimmune diseases, uncontrolled infections, pregnancy or lactation was excluded from the study. Clinical symptoms, serum thyroxine, TRAb, thyroid ultrasound and orbital computed tomography were used for diagnosis. Ficoll-Paque density gradient centrifugation was used to isolate PBMCs from around 10 ml of fresh peripheral blood. Trizol reagent was used to extract the total RNA, and its quality was then checked on an Agilent 2100 Bioanalyzer.

TCR beta CDR3 regions were amplified from RNA transcripts for repertoire sequencing. A first-round RT-PCR used HTBI primers with the Qiagen OneStep RT-PCR kit, followed by a second-round multiplex PCR, size selection and purification. Libraries were sequenced on an Illumina HiSeq2000 using paired-end 100 bp reads. The original methods were these. SOAPnuke was used to process the reads, throwing out any read that had adapters, had uncalled bases, had a mean Phred below 15, or lacked an exact constant-primer or identifier match. COPE v1.2.5 was used to merge the high-quality paired reads. Unique nucleotide sequences were defined as clonotypes and aligned to IMGT TRB V, D and J references using MiTCR v1.1. The analysis was limited to V-J combinations with a frequency above 0.0001, which together covered just over 98% of the repertoires. For each V-J combination, a TCR clonal expansion and chaos score was defined as F50 clonal expansion divided by the chaos observed in the TCRdist matrix. Features were reduced by Welch's t-statistics and random forest to roughly 14 V-J combinations, which fed a naive Bayes classifier. The similarity between thyroid and blood repertoires was quantified using the Morisita-Horn index. TCRdb reran the public reads through fastp at Q25 and MiXCR, keeping productive beta chains. Rows with one shared CDR3 protein collapse into an entry with the most common genes and DNA. The V and J calls were not made by the authors but by TCRdb's processing. Recorded for this sample are a few hundred thousand distinct CDR3 sequences; 21% of them occurred a single time. The ten largest clones add up to 2.5% to 3.5% of the sample.

The TCR comes from a woman under 30 with stable Graves' hyperthyroidism. Donor details come from another sample of the same person, matched by shared clones. The sample taken for sequencing was peripheral blood. The V and J genes are TRBV20-1 and TRBJ2-7, and possibly TRBD2, on 5 matching bases. In nucleotides, the sequence is TGCAGTGCTAGGGGCGTAGGACTCTCCTACGAGCAGTACTTC. Its protein reads: CSARGVGLSYEQYF.